This record covers a single T cell receptor beta chain. Generated by immunoSEQ multiplex PCR, the TCRdb table keeps only in-frame clones and is missing some. The repertoire includes 360,000 or so clones, 85% to 90% of them detected once, and 1.7% sits in the top ten. These data belong to a study of blood T cell repertoires in COVID-19. CDR1 MDHEN and CDR2 SYDVKM come from the germline V gene. The CDR3 spans 16 residues. Trimming left V 7 bases short and J 1 base short, with 18 bases between. The TCR comes from a woman aged 30 to 39 who had recovered from COVID-19. Material: PBMCs or T cells enriched from blood (not recorded which). This chain connects TRBV28 to TRBJ2-3; D gene uncertain. CDR3 sequence: CASNLHLSRGTDTQYF. The CDR3 bases are TGTGCCAGCAACTTACACCTTTCTCGGGGCACAGATACGCAGTATTTT.